This TCR beta chain derives from a study of spatial heterogeneity in lung cancer (dated by TCRdb to between 2019 and 2020). Turning to the overall study: Beta-chain transcripts were consistently detected in greater numbers than alpha-chain transcripts, which likely reflected higher beta-chain transcript abundance. TCR transcript counts in tumor regions correlated strongly with a T cell transcriptional module score from matched bulk RNA-seq. In the raw uncorrected reads, each unique combination of TCR and UMI appeared more than ten times on average. In non-small cell lung cancer, the study quantitatively compared TCR alpha and beta repertoires across several tumor regions, matched nontumor lung, and blood. TCR repertoire features were related to nonsynonymous mutation counts determined by whole-exome sequencing of tumor tissue. At surgery, hundreds of tumor regions, approximately 64 matched nontumor lung samples and fewer than 60 PBMC samples were TCR-sequenced for both alpha and beta chains. The investigation overall reported the following: Counts of ubiquitous and regional expanded TCRs were found to correlate with counts of ubiquitous and regional nonsynonymous mutations, respectively. The number of expanded intratumoral alpha and beta TCRs correlated with the tumor nonsynonymous mutation count. Additional single-cell paired TCR alpha and beta sequencing was considered necessary to confirm, at a functional level, the hypothesis that regional TCRs recognize regional mutations. TCR-seq coverage of tumor T cells was estimated to be only roughly 7.5% for alpha chains and more than 11% for beta chains.

The receptor library was made with 5' RACE. Sequenced using a NextSeq 500. To allow correction of PCR and sequencing errors, the TCR library protocol tagged every TCR cDNA molecule with a unique molecular identifier. The study's processing was this. TCR identification, UMI-based error correction and CDR3 extraction were all carried out with Decombinator tools. Expanded TCRs were defined as those above a frequency of 2 per 1,000, corresponding to the top 1% of the tumor frequency distribution. Expanded tumor TCRs were classed as regional if statistically deemed absent (corrected P<0.05) from at least one tumor region, otherwise ubiquitous. Each repertoire was subsampled 100 times to 5,000 TCRs, after which Renyi diversity was computed with the R vegan package. CDR3 similarity networks were built from amino acid triplet string-kernel similarity, connecting CDR3s with pairwise similarity above 0.82. The public reads were run again by TCRdb, first through fastp at Q25 and then through MiXCR, and only productive beta chains were kept. Rows with one shared CDR3 protein collapse into an entry with the most common genes and DNA. What appears here as the V and J calls and clone size reflects TCRdb's work, not the paper's. For this sample the table gives some 7,000 distinct CDR3 sequences, of which 14% to 15% were detected only once. Of the sample, approximately 8.8% is held by the ten largest clones.

In its sample, this clonotype comes out as medium-sized (0.01 to 0.1%). Its antigen remains unidentified. Base qualities are not recorded, but no much larger clone differs from it by a single base. The meaning of the sample's time point label: sample taken at primary tumor resection. Samples were obtained from approximately 76 patients with early-stage, untreated non-small cell lung cancer from the lung TRACERx cohort. TCR sequencing used whole RNA extracted from tumor and nontumor lung tissue, or from cryopreserved PBMC samples, without cell sorting. A patient was chosen for TCR sequencing only when enough RNA was available from at least two tumor regions. A lung pathologist reviewed the tumor and adjacent nontumor lung specimens before the specimens were selected. Sequenced here: lung tumor tissue, sampled at surgery. The receptor comes from a female donor with early-stage non-small cell lung cancer.

The CDR3 here reads CASSLIASGGHNEQFF. The DNA sequence follows: TGTGCCAGCAGCTTAATAGCTAGCGGGGGGCACAATGAGCAGTTCTTC. In this chain, TRBV7-3 is recombined with TRBJ2-1; 11 junctional bases match TRBD2. CDR3 length: 16 amino acids, cysteine to phenylalanine. The kept DNA is CDR3 alone, 48 bases in frame from the first base. The germline V gene gives CDR1 as SGHTA and CDR2 as FQGTGA. V is trimmed back by 1 base and J by 5 bases, and the junction contains 4 bases that no gene match accounts for.